The next 32 T cell receptor beta chains were all read from a single sample in a study of T cells after yellow fever vaccination. TCRdb called the 5' RACE reads again in MiXCR, with one record for every CDR3 protein. The table lists 200,000 to 300,000 distinct CDR3 sequences, roughly 13% of them singletons. Source: CD4+ T cells sorted from PBMCs, taken 45 days after the yellow fever booster vaccination. These receptors all come from a man younger than 45 who received the YFV17D yellow fever vaccine.

This clonotype was detected many times. The CDR3 protein is CASSLVGLAGRNEQFF. The CDR3 DNA follows: TGTGCCAGCAGTTTAGTCGGACTAGCGGGCAGGAATGAGCAGTTCTTC. This chain uses TRBV12-3 or TRBV12-4 with TRBJ2-1; the match to TRBD2 covers 11 bases. This CDR3 is 16 amino acids long. V lost 1 base to trimming and J lost 7 bases; unmatched junction nucleotides: 6.

In its sample, this clonotype was seen once. Possible read error: a much larger clone is one base away. The chain uses TRBV20-1 and TRBJ1-2; D is uncertain. CDR1 and CDR2 from the germline V gene are DFQATT and SNEGSKA (reference sequence). V shed 3 bases and J shed 0 bases, with 8 bases lying between them. The CDR3 sequence is 13 residues long. CDR3 nucleotide sequence: TGCAGTGCTAGGACATGGGCTAACTATGGCTACACCTTC. Translation: CSARTWANYGYTF.

This chain joins TRBV7-9 and TRBJ2-1; 7 bases match TRBD1. This CDR3 has 13 residues. The J segment lost 6 bases and the V segment lost 3 bases, leaving 2 bases of the junction unmatched. Germline CDR1 and CDR2: SEHNR and FQNEAQ (reference sequence). CDR3 sequence reads: CASSLTGFNEQFF. CDR3 nucleotides: TGTGCCAGCAGCTTGACAGGGTTCAATGAGCAGTTCTTC.

This chain uses TRBV20-1 with TRBJ2-7; perhaps TRBD2 as D (5 bases). The CDR3 is 12 amino acids. Germline V CDR1 and CDR2: DFQATT, SNEGSKA (reference sequence). With 6 bases removed from V and 5 bases from J, the gap between germline ends came to 14 bases. In nucleotides, the CDR3 is TGCAGTGCCACAACCACCGGGGACGAGCAGTACTTC. This sequence encodes CSATTTGDEQYF.

This clonotype has just a few counts. This sequence joins TRBV7-2 and TRBJ1-1; 7 bases map to TRBD1. With 5 bases clipped from V and 7 bases from J, the junction kept 7 bases outside the gene matches. The CDR3 is 13 residues long. CDR1 is SGHTA, CDR2 FQGNSA, per germline. The CDR3 DNA is TGTGCCAGCAGCGGAAGACAGGGCATTGAAGCTTTCTTT. Translated: CASSGRQGIEAFF.

The chain carries TRBV13 and TRBJ2-1; 10 positions agree with TRBD2. Germline loops: CDR1 PRHDT, CDR2 FYEKMQ (reference sequence). The CDR3 has 17 residues. Germline trimming cut 8 bases from V and 4 bases from J; bases unmatched to any gene: 14. The CDR3 protein is CASDRSSGTSAYNEQFF. The CDR3 DNA reads TGTGCCAGCGACCGTTCCTCCGGGACTAGCGCTTACAATGAGCAGTTCTTC.

CDR3 amino acids: CATADRRYQPQHF. Written as DNA, the CDR3 is TGTGCCACTGCGGACAGGCGTTATCAGCCCCAGCATTTT. The chain uses TRBV15 and TRBJ1-5, with 7 bases that match TRBD1. V shed 9 bases, J shed 5 bases, and the junction held 7 bases outside the gene matches. Per germline, CDR1 LNHNV and CDR2 YYDKDF (reference sequence). The CDR3 consists of 13 residues. The full variable domain, with the rest looked up from reference TRBV15 and TRBJ1-5, is DAMVIQNPRYQVTQFGKPVTLSCSQTLNHNVMYWYQQKSSQAPKLLFHYYDKDFNNEADTPDNFQSRRPNTSFCFLDIRSPGLGDTAMYLCATADRRYQPQHFGDGTRLSIL.

This clonotype was picked up a small number of times. CDR3 region: CASSNRDTSGANVLTF. DNA of the CDR3: TGTGCCAGCAGCAACCGGGACACCTCTGGGGCCAACGTCCTGACTTTC. The chain carries TRBV7-2 and TRBJ2-6, with a possible D match to TRBD1 (6 bases). Trimming took 5 bases from V and 0 from J, leaving 11 bases between them. CDR1 and CDR2 from the germline V gene are SGHTA and FQGNSA. The CDR3 is 16 amino acids.

A few counts support this clonotype. V gene TRBV14 combines with J gene TRBJ2-7; the D gene is possibly TRBD2 (5 bases). The CDR3 length is 14 residues. V was cut by 1 base and J by 4 bases, with 11 bases left in between. Germline V lookup: CDR1 SGHDN, CDR2 FVKESK. DNA for the CDR3: TGTGCCAGCAGCCAAGGAAGGAGCGGATACGAGCAGTACTTC. Its protein is CASSQGRSGYEQYF. Full variable domain (remainder filled in from reference TRBV14 and TRBJ2-7): EAGVTQFPSHSVIEKGQTVTLRCDPISGHDNLYWYRRVMGKEIKFLLHFVKESKQDESGMPNNRFLAERTGGTYSTLKVQPAELEDSGVYFCASSQGRSGYEQYFGPGTRLTVT.

This chain connects TRBV25-1 to TRBJ2-5; 10 bases align to TRBD2. Germline CDR1 and CDR2: MGHDK and SYGVNS. V was pared by 5 bases and J by 5 bases, with 5 bases of the junction left unmatched. The CDR3 length is 14 residues. The CDR3 DNA is TGTGCCAGCAGTCGAACTAGCGGGAAGGAGACCCAGTACTTC. Protein: CASSRTSGKETQYF.

V is TRBV5-1 and J is TRBJ2-3; D remains ambiguous. Trimming removed 0 bases at V and 4 bases at J, with 9 bases between. The V gene's germline CDR1 is SGHRS and CDR2 YFSETQ. This CDR3 has 14 amino acids. The CDR3 region has the DNA TGCGCCAGCAGCTTGGATAGCCCACCAGATACGCAGTATTTT. It yields the protein CASSLDSPPDTQYF. The variable domain in full, with the rest retrieved from reference TRBV5-1 and TRBJ2-3, is KAGVTQTPRYLIKTRGQQVTLSCSPISGHRSVSWYQQTPGQGLQFLFEYFSETQRNKGNFPGRFSGRQFSNSRSEMNVSTLELGDSALYLCASSLDSPPDTQYFGPGTRLTVL.

This clonotype came up a few times. The genes are TRBV24-1 and TRBJ2-3; D uncertain. Trimming took off 1 base at V and 1 base at J, with 17 bases between the two ends. CDR3 length: 18 amino acids. Germline-derived CDR1 and CDR2 are KGHDR and SFDVKD. CDR3 amino acids: CATSDFVSEKARTDTQYF. CDR3 in DNA: TGTGCCACCAGTGATTTTGTTTCGGAGAAGGCCCGCACAGATACGCAGTATTTT.

The chain links TRBV7-8 to TRBJ2-5; D is undetermined. V was pared by 4 bases and J by 1 base, with 25 bases between. There are 19 residues in the CDR3. Germline V gives CDR1 SGHVS, CDR2 FQNEAQ. CDR3 in amino acids: CASSSFRHTATIAQETQYF. The CDR3, as DNA: TGTGCCAGCAGCTCTTTTCGGCACACAGCGACGATAGCCCAAGAGACCCAGTACTTC.

This clonotype has more than one count but fewer than ten. The gene calls are TRBV7-2 and TRBJ2-7, with D possibly called TRBD1 or TRBD2 (6 bases each). This CDR3 is 16 amino acids long. From germline, CDR1 is SGHTA and CDR2 FQGNSA. With 1 base removed from V and 1 base from J, the gap between germline ends came to 14 bases. CDR3 nucleotides: TGTGCCAGCAGCTTAGTTGTCGGGGGCGGGTCCTACGAGCAGTACTTC. Amino acid sequence: CASSLVVGGGSYEQYF.

This clonotype was recorded a few times. The rearrangement joins TRBV9 to TRBJ2-3, with 7 bases matching TRBD2. Germline-derived CDR1 and CDR2 are SGDLS and YYNGEE. The J segment lost 0 bases and the V segment lost 3 bases, leaving 7 bases of the junction unmatched. CDR3 size: 16 residues. The CDR3 spells CASSASLAVSTDTQYF. The CDR3 DNA reads as TGTGCCAGCAGCGCCTCCCTAGCGGTGAGCACAGATACGCAGTATTTT.

This clonotype has just a few counts. The chain recombines TRBV7-2 with TRBJ2-3; D unresolved. V was clipped by 1 base and J by 9 bases, with 20 bases between them. The germline V gene has CDR1 SGHTA and CDR2 FQGNSA. The CDR3 length is 16 residues. The CDR3 nucleotides read TGTGCCAGCAGCTTAGAATTTCCGGCGTATTCAGGCACGCAGTATTTT. As protein: CASSLEFPAYSGTQYF.

The rearrangement uses TRBV5-1 and TRBJ2-7, with a tentative D call TRBD1 (6 bases). Germline values: CDR1 SGHRS, CDR2 YFSETQ. The CDR3 consists of 15 residues. Trimming left V 0 bases short and J 6 bases short, with 16 bases between. The CDR3 region is CASSLAGTPRSEQYF. The CDR3 DNA is TGCGCCAGCAGCTTGGCGGGGACACCTCGGAGCGAGCAGTACTTC.

V gene TRBV7-3 combines with J gene TRBJ2-1, with TRBD2 as a possible D gene (6 bases). The CDR3 totals 19 residues. The V gene's germline CDR1 is SGHTA and CDR2 FQGTGA. V was clipped by 5 bases and J by 0 bases, with 23 bases between them. CDR3 nucleotides: TGTGCCAGCAGCCCCTCACCTAGGGCTAGCGACAGCTCCTACAATGAGCAGTTCTTC. Residues: CASSPSPRASDSSYNEQFF.

This clonotype has just a few counts. CDR3: CASSPLAGDTGELFF. CDR3 in DNA: TGTGCCAGCAGCCCGCTAGCGGGAGACACCGGGGAGCTGTTTTTT. The V gene is TRBV7-6, the J gene TRBJ2-2, with TRBD2 matching 10 bases. CDR1 SGHVS and CDR2 FNYEAQ come from the germline V gene. V shed 5 bases and J 3 bases; nucleotides not matched to a gene: 3. CDR3 size: 15 residues.

The CDR3 loop is CASSSSRGSVSSYNEQFF. CDR3 nucleotides: TGTGCCAGCAGCTCCTCTCGTGGGTCGGTAAGCTCCTACAATGAGCAGTTCTTC. The chain recombines TRBV11-2 with TRBJ2-1; D unclear. The V end lost 4 bases, the J end lost 0 bases, and 19 bases lay between the germline ends. The CDR3 spans 18 residues. Germline V lookup: CDR1 SGHAT, CDR2 FQNNGV.

The chain carries TRBV12-3 or TRBV12-4 and TRBJ1-5, with D perhaps TRBD1 (5 bases). This CDR3 spans 14 amino acids. V gave up 3 bases and J gave up 6 bases, with 12 bases separating them. In nucleotides, the CDR3 is TGTGCCAGCAGTTTCAGGCAGGGCTCTCAGCCCCAGCATTTT. It codes for CASSFRQGSQPQHF.

This clonotype was seen more than once but under ten times. The CDR3 is CSARAEQLNSPLHF. The CDR3 bases are TGCAGTGCTAGAGCGGAACAGCTCAATTCACCCCTCCACTTT. The genes are TRBV20-1 and TRBJ1-6, with no clear D. V lost 1 base to trimming and J lost 7 bases, with 11 bases between them. The length of the CDR3 is 14 residues. Germline loops: CDR1 DFQATT, CDR2 SNEGSKA (reference sequence).

The rearrangement links TRBV7-9 to TRBJ2-5, with TRBD2 identical over 11 bases. The V and J ends lost 3 bases and 2 bases, in that order; junction bases with no gene match: 2. Germline V gene lookup returns CDR1 SEHNR and CDR2 FQNEAQ (reference sequence). The CDR3 sequence is 15 residues long. CDR3 protein: CASSFRLAGQETQYF. The CDR3 DNA follows: TGTGCCAGCAGCTTTCGACTAGCGGGACAAGAGACCCAGTACTTC. The variable domain in full, with the rest retrieved from reference TRBV7-9 and TRBJ2-5, is DTGVSQNPRHKITKRGQNVTFRCDPISEHNRLYWYRQTLGQGPEFLTYFQNEAQLEKSRLLSDRFSAERPKGSFSTLEIQRTEQGDSAMYLCASSFRLAGQETQYFGPGTRLLVL.

This clonotype was seen a few times. This chain connects TRBV28 to TRBJ2-3; perhaps TRBD2 as D (5 bases). The CDR3 totals 13 residues. Trimming took 8 bases from V and 2 from J, leaving 11 bases between them. Germline V gene data show CDR1 as MDHEN and CDR2 as SYDVKM. The CDR3 loop is CASFRADTDTQYF. CDR3 coding DNA: TGTGCCAGCTTCAGAGCGGACACAGATACGCAGTATTTT.

There are many counts of this clonotype. The chain employs TRBV5-5 and TRBJ2-3, with D perhaps TRBD2 (5 bases). The germline V gene has CDR1 SGHKS and CDR2 YYEKEE (reference sequence). V was trimmed by 4 bases and J by 8 bases, leaving 17 bases between them. CDR3 length: 14 amino acids. The CDR3 protein is CASSPSPSAGTQYF. The CDR3 DNA is TGTGCCAGCAGCCCGAGCCCAAGCGCGGGTACGCAGTATTTT.

This clonotype was counted many times. V and J are TRBV20-1 and TRBJ2-5; 8 bases match TRBD2. CDR3 length: 14 residues. Germline assignment: CDR1 DFQATT and CDR2 SNEGSKA (reference sequence). With 4 bases clipped from V and 3 bases from J, the junction kept 7 bases outside the gene matches. CDR3 sequence: CSAKGGAGEETQYF. CDR3 bases: TGCAGTGCTAAGGGGGGAGCGGGGGAAGAGACCCAGTACTTC.

The rearrangement links TRBV7-8 to TRBJ2-5; a possible D gene is TRBD1 (6 bases). The germline V gene has CDR1 SGHVS and CDR2 FQNEAQ. Between the trimmed V and J ends, which lost 5 bases and 2 bases, there was a span of 12 bases. The CDR3 covers 14 residues. CDR3 bases: TGTGCCAGCAGCGGCTGGACAGTACAAGAGACCCAGTACTTC. Amino acid sequence: CASSGWTVQETQYF.

This clonotype was seen more than once but under ten times. V gene TRBV11-1 combines with J gene TRBJ2-1; D is perhaps TRBD2 (6 bases). Between the trimmed V and J ends, which lost 5 bases and 1 base, there was a span of 12 bases. There are 15 residues in the CDR3. Looked up from germline, CDR1 is SGHAT and CDR2 is FQDESV (reference sequence). The CDR3 region is CASSPRDRSYNEQFF. The CDR3 DNA sequence: TGTGCCAGCAGCCCGCGGGATCGTTCCTACAATGAGCAGTTCTTC.

This clonotype was picked up a small number of times. The CDR3 reads CASSLEEGGDTQYF. The DNA of the CDR3 is TGTGCCAGCAGCTTGGAGGAGGGCGGGGATACGCAGTATTTT. The chain uses TRBV5-4 and TRBJ2-3; tentatively, D is TRBD2 (6 bases). The CDR3 loop spans 14 amino acids. Trimming left V 0 bases short and J 6 bases short, with 11 bases between. Germline-derived CDR1 and CDR2 are SGHNT and YYREEE (reference sequence).

This clonotype was detected many times. Written as DNA, the CDR3 is TGCGCCAGCAGCCAAGACGTGGGCCGTAATCCGTTCTTC. It encodes CASSQDVGRNPFF. The genes are TRBV4-3 and TRBJ2-1; D uncertain. Trimming removed 0 bases at V and 15 bases at J, with 15 bases between. CDR1 is LGHNA and CDR2 is YSLEER in the germline V gene. The CDR3 consists of 13 residues.

The chain joins TRBV4-1 to TRBJ2-3; 10 bases fit TRBD2. V lost 0 bases and J lost 4; bases outside the gene matches: 10. The CDR3 has 18 residues. CDR1 is MGHRA and CDR2 is YSYEKL in the germline V gene. CDR3 sequence reads: CASSQDREREGLADTQYF. Here the CDR3 DNA reads TGCGCCAGCAGCCAAGATCGAGAGCGGGAGGGCCTGGCAGATACGCAGTATTTT.

This chain connects TRBV6-5 to TRBJ1-2; D is possibly TRBD1 (5 bases). The CDR3 has 15 residues. V lost 4 bases and J 0 bases, leaving 12 bases between the germline ends. Germline values: CDR1 MNHEY, CDR2 SVGAGI. In DNA form, the CDR3 reads TGTGCCAGCAGTTTTTCGACAGAGTCTAACTATGGCTACACCTTC. This sequence encodes CASSFSTESNYGYTF.